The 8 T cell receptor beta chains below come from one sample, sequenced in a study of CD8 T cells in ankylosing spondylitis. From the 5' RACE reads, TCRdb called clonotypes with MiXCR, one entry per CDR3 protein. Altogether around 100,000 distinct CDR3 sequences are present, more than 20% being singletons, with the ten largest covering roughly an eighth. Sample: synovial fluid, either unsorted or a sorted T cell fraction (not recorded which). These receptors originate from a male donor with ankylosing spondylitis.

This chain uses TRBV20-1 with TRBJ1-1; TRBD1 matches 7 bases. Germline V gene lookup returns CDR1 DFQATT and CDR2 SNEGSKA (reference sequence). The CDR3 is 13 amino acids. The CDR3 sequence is CSPDRSGDTEAFF. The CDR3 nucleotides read TGCAGCCCGGACAGGTCGGGGGACACTGAAGCTTTCTTT.

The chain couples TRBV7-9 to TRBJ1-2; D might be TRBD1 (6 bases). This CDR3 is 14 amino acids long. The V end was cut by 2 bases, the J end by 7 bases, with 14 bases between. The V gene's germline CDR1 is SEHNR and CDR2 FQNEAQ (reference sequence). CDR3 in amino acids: CASSLSTGFSGYTF. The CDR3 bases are TGTGCCAGCAGCTTATCTACAGGGTTCTCTGGCTACACCTTC.

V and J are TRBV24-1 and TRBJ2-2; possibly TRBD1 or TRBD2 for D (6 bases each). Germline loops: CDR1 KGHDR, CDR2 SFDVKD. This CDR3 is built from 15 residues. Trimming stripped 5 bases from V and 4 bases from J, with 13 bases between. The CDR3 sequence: CATSGGGGGTGELFF. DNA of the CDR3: TGTGCCACCAGTGGCGGAGGGGGTGGCACCGGGGAGCTGTTTTTT.

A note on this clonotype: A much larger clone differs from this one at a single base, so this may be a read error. The CDR3 DNA reads as TGTGCCATCAGCTTGACAGGGGCCGAGCAGTACTTC. Translated, it gives CAISLTGAEQYF. The chain employs TRBV7-9 and TRBJ2-7; 8 bases are a match to TRBD1. This CDR3 comprises 12 residues. Per germline, CDR1 SEHNR and CDR2 FQNEAQ (reference sequence).

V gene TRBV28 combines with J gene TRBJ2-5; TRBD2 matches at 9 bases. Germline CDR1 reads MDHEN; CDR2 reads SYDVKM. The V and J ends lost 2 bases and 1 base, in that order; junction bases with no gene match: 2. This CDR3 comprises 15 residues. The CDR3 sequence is CASSLAGGGQETQYF. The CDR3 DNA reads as TGTGCCAGCAGTTTAGCGGGAGGGGGCCAAGAGACCCAGTACTTC.

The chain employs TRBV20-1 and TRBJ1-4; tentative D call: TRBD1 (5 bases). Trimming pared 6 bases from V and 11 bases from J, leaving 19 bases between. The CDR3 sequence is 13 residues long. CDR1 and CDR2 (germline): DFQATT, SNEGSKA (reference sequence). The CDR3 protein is CSAPGMGQHKLFF. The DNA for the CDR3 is TGCAGTGCCCCGGGAATGGGGCAGCACAAACTGTTTTTT.

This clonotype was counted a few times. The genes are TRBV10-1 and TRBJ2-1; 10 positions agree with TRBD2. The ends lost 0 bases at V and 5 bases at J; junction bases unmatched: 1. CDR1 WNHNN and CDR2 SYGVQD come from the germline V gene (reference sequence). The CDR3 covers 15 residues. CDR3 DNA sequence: TGCGCCAGCAGTGAGTCACTAGCGGGAAACAATGAGCAGTTCTTC. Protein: CASSESLAGNNEQFF.

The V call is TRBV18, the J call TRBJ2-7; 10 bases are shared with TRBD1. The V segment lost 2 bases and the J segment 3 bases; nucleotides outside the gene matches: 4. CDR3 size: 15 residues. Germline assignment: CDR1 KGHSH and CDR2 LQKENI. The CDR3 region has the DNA TGTGCCAGCTCACCAGGGACAGGGGATCTCTACGAGCAGTACTTC. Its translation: CASSPGTGDLYEQYF.